This T cell receptor beta chain came from a study of T cell repertoires in cytomegalovirus infection. Turning to the study itself: The public TCR beta signatures pointed to both CMV infection and matching HLA type.

Study-wide results and limits: CMV carriers with the relevant HLA were identified by cumulative public TCR beta family frequency. Clonotype analysis showed dominance of the ex vivo response by HLA-C-restricted CMV-specific TCR beta clonotypes.

The sample holds a few counts of this clonotype. Its antigen is currently unknown. The CDR3 is 17 residues long. Germline CDR1 and CDR2: SGHTA and FQGTGA. V was shortened by 5 bases and J by 0 bases, with 16 bases between the two germline ends. TCRdb independently ran MiXCR on the reads; one entry per CDR3 protein. The table shows around 280,000 distinct CDR3 sequences, with approximately 15% occurring only once. The genes are TRBV7-3 and TRBJ2-2; D is possibly TRBD2 (5 bases). The sequence came from a human donor in good health (CMV status not recorded). Some clones in this sample may be carry-over from other donors' samples. Sequencing input: PBMCs. Written as DNA, the CDR3 is TGTGCCAGCAGCCAGTCCCCAGCGGACGCGAACACCGGGGAGCTGTTTTTT. Translated: CASSQSPADANTGELFF.